The clone carrying this T cell receptor (beta chain) was observed many times. For the second PCR, which ran for about 6 to 11 cycles, a sample-barcoded 5' primer and a J-beta primer mix were used. TCRdb called the 5' RACE reads again in MiXCR, with one record for every CDR3 protein. Altogether around 1,700,000 distinct CDR3 sequences are present, roughly 30% being singletons, with the ten largest covering 6.5% to 8.5%. Germline V gene lookup returns CDR1 SGDLS and CDR2 YYNGEE. V gave up 4 bases and J gave up 7 bases, with 14 bases separating them. CDR3 length: 13 amino acids. This specimen belongs to a study of blood T cells in healthy people across ages.

The sequence derives from a woman in her 30s in good health. Sequenced material: blood. The chain recombines TRBV9 with TRBJ1-2, with D possibly TRBD1 on 6 matching bases. This CDR3 is CASSIDTGFGYTF. The CDR3 DNA reads TGTGCCAGCAGCATCGATACAGGGTTTGGCTACACCTTC.